Described below is a single TCR beta chain sequence and its context. Random hexamers were used to reverse transcribe an amount of roughly 0.5 to 1 ug RNA. Amplification of the TCR beta CDR3 was carried out by immunoSEQ multiplex PCR, which spanned a total of 54 Vbeta and 13 Jbeta segments. One entry per CDR3 protein results from TCRdb running MiXCR on the immunoSEQ multiplex PCR reads. Of hundreds of thousands of distinct CDR3 sequences in the sample, about nine tenths were seen once. The authors sequenced TCR beta from blood CD8+ and CD4+ T cells. The authors negatively isolated CD8+ and CD4+ T cells and FACS-enriched TEMRA cells. This specimen comes from a study of CD8 T cells in Susac syndrome. The receptor was isolated from a human donor with multiple sclerosis. Sequencing input: CD8+ T cells from PBMCs.

The CDR3 DNA reads TGTGCCAGCAGCTCCCCCGACGCCAGCTCCTACGAGCAGTACTTC. Translating gives CASSSPDASSYEQYF. This chain links TRBV7-9 with TRBJ2-7; D remains ambiguous. From germline, CDR1 is SEHNR and CDR2 FQNEAQ (reference sequence). The V end lost 4 bases, the J end lost 0 bases, and 13 bases lay between the germline ends. The CDR3 length is 15 residues.